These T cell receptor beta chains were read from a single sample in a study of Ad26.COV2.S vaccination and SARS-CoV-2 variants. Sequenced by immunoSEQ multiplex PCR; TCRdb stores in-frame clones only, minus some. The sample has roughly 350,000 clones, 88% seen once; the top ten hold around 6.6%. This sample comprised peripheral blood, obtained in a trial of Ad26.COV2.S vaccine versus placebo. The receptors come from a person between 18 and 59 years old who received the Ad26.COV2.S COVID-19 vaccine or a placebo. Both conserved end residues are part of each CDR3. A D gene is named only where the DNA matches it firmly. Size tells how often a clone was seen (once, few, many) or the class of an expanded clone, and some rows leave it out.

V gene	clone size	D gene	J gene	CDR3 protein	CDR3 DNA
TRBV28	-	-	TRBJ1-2	CASRESPGYGYTF	TGTGCCAGCAGGGAAAGCCCAGGCTATGGCTACACCTTC
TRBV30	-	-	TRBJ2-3	CAWQSGVEQYF	TGTGCCTGGCAATCCGGGGTAGAGCAGTATTTT
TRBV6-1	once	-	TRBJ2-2	CASSELRGPTGELFF	TGTGCCAGCAGTGAGCTTCGGGGACCCACCGGGGAGCTGTTTTTT
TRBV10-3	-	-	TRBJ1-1	CAISREQDTEAFF	TGTGCCATCTCGCGGGAACAGGACACTGAAGCTTTCTTT
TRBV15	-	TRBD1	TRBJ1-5	CATSRGQGPQGAQHF	TGTGCCACCAGCAGAGGACAGGGACCTCAAGGGGCCCAGCATTTT
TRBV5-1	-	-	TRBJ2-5	CASSQPRGSETQYF	TGCGCCAGCAGCCAACCCCGTGGCAGTGAGACCCAGTACTTC
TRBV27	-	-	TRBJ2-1	CASSLSPGASPNEQFF	TGTGCCAGCAGTTTATCTCCGGGGGCATCCCCAAATGAGCAGTTCTTC
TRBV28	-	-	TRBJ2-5	CASRDSRTHQETQYF	TGTGCCAGCAGGGACTCCCGGACACACCAAGAGACCCAGTACTTC
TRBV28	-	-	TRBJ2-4	CASSSRQENIQYF	TGTGCCAGCAGTTCTCGACAGGAAAACATTCAGTACTTC
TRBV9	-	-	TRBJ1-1	CASSHGGGWNTEAFF	TGTGCCAGCAGCCACGGCGGAGGGTGGAACACTGAAGCTTTCTTT
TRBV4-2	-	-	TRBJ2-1	CASSQDRGAGGEQFF	TGTGCCAGCAGCCAAGATCGGGGGGCTGGGGGTGAGCAGTTCTTC
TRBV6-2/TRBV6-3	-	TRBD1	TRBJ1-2	CASSHALMGQYHGYTF	TGTGCCAGCAGTCACGCGTTGATGGGACAGTATCATGGCTACACCTTC
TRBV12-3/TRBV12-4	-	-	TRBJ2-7	CASKGSAYEQYF	TGTGCCAGCAAAGGGAGCGCCTACGAGCAGTACTTC
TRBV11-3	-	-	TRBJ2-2	CASSLRVGELFF	TGTGCCAGCAGCTTAAGAGTCGGGGAGCTGTTTTTT
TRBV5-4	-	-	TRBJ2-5	CASSLSIRETQYF	TGTGCCAGCAGCTTGTCAATACGAGAGACCCAGTACTTC
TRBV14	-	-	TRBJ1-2	CASSLLKTDYYGYTF	TGTGCCAGCAGCCTATTGAAGACCGACTACTATGGCTACACCTTC
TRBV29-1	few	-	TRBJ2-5	CSVARGVGETQYF	TGCAGCGTTGCGCGCGGCGTCGGCGAGACCCAGTACTTC
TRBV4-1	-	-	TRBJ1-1	CASSQFKGENTEAFF	TGCGCCAGCAGCCAATTCAAGGGAGAGAACACTGAAGCTTTCTTT
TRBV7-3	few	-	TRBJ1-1	CASSPTRNTEAFF	TGTGCCAGCAGCCCTACCCGGAACACTGAAGCTTTCTTT
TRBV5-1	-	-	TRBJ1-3	CASSLANGAGNTIYF	TGCGCCAGCAGCTTGGCCAATGGGGCTGGAAACACCATATATTTT
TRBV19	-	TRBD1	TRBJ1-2	CASTTGTGGGYTF	TGTGCCAGTACTACGGGGACAGGTGGTGGCTACACCTTC
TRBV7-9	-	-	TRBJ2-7	CASSLTGMSYEQYF	TGTGCCAGCAGCTTAACAGGGATGAGTTACGAGCAGTACTTC
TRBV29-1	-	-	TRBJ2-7	CSVDRGGYEQYF	TGCAGCGTTGACAGGGGAGGATACGAGCAGTACTTC
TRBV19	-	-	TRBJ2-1	CASSNRQRSEQFF	TGTGCCAGTAGTAACCGTCAGCGGAGTGAGCAGTTCTTC
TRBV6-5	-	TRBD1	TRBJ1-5	CASRRQGVGNQPQHF	TGTGCCAGCAGGCGGCAGGGGGTCGGGAATCAGCCCCAGCATTTT
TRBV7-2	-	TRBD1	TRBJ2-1	CASSLEDRGQFF	TGTGCCAGCAGCTTAGAGGACAGGGGACAGTTCTTC
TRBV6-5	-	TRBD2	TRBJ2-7	CASISGTSLWEQYF	TGTGCCAGCATCTCCGGGACTAGCCTTTGGGAGCAGTACTTC
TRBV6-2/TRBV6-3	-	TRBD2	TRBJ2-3	CASSYETSGSTDTQYF	TGTGCCAGCAGTTACGAGACTAGCGGGAGCACAGATACGCAGTATTTT
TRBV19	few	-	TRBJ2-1	CASSITARSSYNEQFF	TGTGCCAGTAGTATTACCGCCAGGAGCTCCTACAATGAGCAGTTCTTC
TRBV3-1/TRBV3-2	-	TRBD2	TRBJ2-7	CASSQRGSAGGGEQYF	TGTGCCAGCAGCCAAAGGGGCTCGGCGGGAGGGGGCGAGCAGTACTTC
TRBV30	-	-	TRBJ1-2	CAWSLSDIWSYGYTF	TGTGCCTGGAGTCTGTCGGACATTTGGTCATATGGCTACACCTTC
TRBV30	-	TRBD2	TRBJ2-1	CAWSVGWTSGSYNEQFF	TGTGCCTGGAGTGTAGGGTGGACTAGCGGGAGCTACAATGAGCAGTTCTTC
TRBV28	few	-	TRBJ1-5	CASSIEGNQPQHF	TGTGCCAGCAGTATAGAAGGCAATCAGCCCCAGCATTTT
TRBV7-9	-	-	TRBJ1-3	CASSLDARRLGNTIYF	TGTGCCAGCAGCCTCGACGCCCGGCGGCTTGGAAACACCATATATTTT
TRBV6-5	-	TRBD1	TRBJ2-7	CASSFVTGAYEQYF	TGTGCCAGCAGTTTCGTCACAGGGGCCTACGAGCAGTACTTC
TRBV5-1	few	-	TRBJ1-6	CASSLGLSSYNSPLHF	TGCGCCAGCAGCTTAGGGCTTAGCTCCTATAATTCACCCCTCCACTTT
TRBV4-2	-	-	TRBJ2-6	CASSTPGRAGANVLTF	TGTGCCAGCAGCACCCCCGGCCGGGCTGGGGCCAACGTCCTGACTTTC
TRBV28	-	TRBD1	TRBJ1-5	CASSPPQGQGSSQPQHF	TGTGCCAGCAGCCCCCCGCAGGGACAGGGGAGTAGTCAGCCCCAGCATTTT
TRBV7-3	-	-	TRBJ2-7	CASSYGAGEQYF	TGTGCCAGCAGCTACGGGGCCGGGGAGCAGTACTTC
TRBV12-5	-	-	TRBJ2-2	CASGLVMGGFTGELFF	TGTGCTAGTGGTTTGGTAATGGGGGGCTTCACCGGGGAGCTGTTTTTT
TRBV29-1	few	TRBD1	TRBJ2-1	CSVGVRGLYNEQFF	TGCAGCGTTGGGGTCAGGGGGCTTTACAATGAGCAGTTCTTC
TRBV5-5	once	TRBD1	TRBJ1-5	CASSALVGQLNQPQHF	TGTGCCAGCAGCGCCCTCGTGGGACAGTTAAATCAGCCCCAGCATTTT
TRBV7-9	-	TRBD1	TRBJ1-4	CASSLTGVVEKLFF	TGTGCCAGCAGTTTGACAGGGGTAGTTGAAAAACTGTTTTTT
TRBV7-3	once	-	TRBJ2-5	CASSFSGEETQYF	TGTGCCAGCAGCTTTAGCGGAGAAGAGACCCAGTACTTC
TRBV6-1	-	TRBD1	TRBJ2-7	CASSVSPGTGNYEWYF	TGTGCCAGCAGTGTATCCCCCGGGACAGGGAATTACGAGTGGTACTTC
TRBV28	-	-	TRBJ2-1	CASSLYTDEQFF	TGTGCCAGCAGTTTATACACCGATGAGCAGTTCTTC
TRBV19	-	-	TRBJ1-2	CASSTGRGTVYGYTF	TGTGCCAGTAGTACGGGTAGGGGCACGGTCTATGGCTACACCTTC
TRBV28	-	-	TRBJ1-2	CASSFSTGDGYTF	TGTGCCAGCAGTTTTAGTACGGGAGATGGCTACACCTTC
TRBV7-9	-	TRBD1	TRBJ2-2	CASSLGQLNTGELFF	TGTGCCAGCAGCTTGGGACAGCTGAACACCGGGGAGCTGTTTTTT
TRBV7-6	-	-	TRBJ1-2	CASSPGHLAGYTF	TGTGCCAGCAGCCCCGGACATTTAGCTGGCTACACCTTC
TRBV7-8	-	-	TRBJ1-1	CASSLDREYTEAFF	TGTGCCAGCAGCTTAGACAGGGAATACACTGAAGCTTTCTTT